This T cell receptor beta chain was sequenced during a study of T cell responses to AZD1222 COVID-19 vaccine (dated by TCRdb to the early 2020s). Background on the whole study: TCR sequencing covered more than 230 trial participants: 207 given two doses of AZD1222 and about 26 given two doses of MenACWY control vaccine. Trial participants were enrolled into age subgroups of 18-55, 56-69 and 70-plus years, which contained about 160, 30 and 59 TCR-sequenced participants, respectively. The paper as a whole reports these results and caveats: In the small 56-69-year group, the increase in depth fell short of significance, most likely because of low power. Reportedly, close to half of the unique spike-specific TCRs recognized epitopes lying outside the regions that are mutated in the B.1.351 and B.1.1.7 variants. CD4 TCRs associated with the vaccine covered the entire spike protein, and the dominant responses were in regions 160-218 and 743-854. Because no day 14 peak-response samples were available, repertoires were characterized only after the peak T cell response. Conclusions about previously exposed vaccinees are limited because only six or seven AZD1222 recipients were SARS-CoV-2 seropositive at baseline. A significant rise in spike-specific TCR breadth and depth was observed after two AZD1222 doses relative to day 0 and relative to MenACWY recipients. Participants were mostly white British and included more females than males, and it was suggested by the authors that clonal diversity may have been underestimated.

Measured from the cysteine to the phenylalanine, the CDR3 is 16 residues long. This entry keeps only the CDR3 DNA: 48 bases, framed from base 1. A distance of 19 bases separates the germline ends of V and J, which lose 8 bases and 2 bases respectively. From the germline V gene, CDR1 is SNHLY and CDR2 is FYNNEI. In regard to this clone: No cognate antigen has been identified for it. Per-base qualities were not stored, and no clone one base away is much larger.

The CDR3 regions of human TCRbeta chains were analyzed by immunosequencing. For the original study's pipeline: TCRs in the repertoires were matched against a reference library of SARS-CoV-2-specific TCRs that had been generated with the MIRA antigen-specificity platform. Breadth was defined as the fraction of unique TCRs that were SARS-CoV-2-associated. Depth was defined as the fraction of total T cells that were SARS-CoV-2-associated. Using the MIRA data, each spike-specific TCR was assigned both to the spike region to which the TCR was reactive and to a CD4 or CD8 class. Log10-transformed breadth and depth values were compared by one-way ANOVA with Sidak's multiple comparisons tests. The immuneACCESS repertoire file appears here via TCRdb, limited to in-frame rearrangements. These files lack a portion of the clones; in checked studies, under half of the deficit traces to unresolved V genes, and the cause of the others is not known. That table is the source of V, J and clone size, and D and trimming were worked out from the DNA. In all, the sample holds roughly 140,000 clones, and 75% to 90% of those were seen once. The ten largest make up approximately 4% of the sample.

The time point label here, explained by the study, means: baseline before first vaccination. The treatment or condition label, read with the paper, signifies: meningococcal conjugate vaccine given as trial control. The vaccinee samples were drawn from two UK trials, COV001 and COV002, one of which was a single-blind randomized controlled phase 2/3 trial testing AZD1222 (ChAdOx1 nCoV-19) in healthy adults. For TCRbeta chain sequencing, PBMC samples were collected from trial participants at day 0 and at day 28 after the second dose. The receptor was derived from an adult in good health. The sequencing here drew on peripheral blood, taken on day 0 of MenACWY control vaccination. The V and J segments used are TRBV2 and TRBJ1-5, with no confidently assigned D gene. The CDR3 region: CASGRLAGGGNQPQHF. In nucleotides, the sequence is TGTGCCAGCGGAAGGTTGGCAGGTGGAGGCAATCAGCCCCAGCATTTT. The reference TRBV2 and TRBJ1-5 proteins fill in what lies around the CDR3, so the full variable domain reads EPEVTQTPSHQVTQMGQEVILRCVPISNHLYFYWYRQILGQKVEFLVSFYNNEISEKSEIFDDQFSVERPDGSNFTLKIRSTKLEDSAMYFCASGRLAGGGNQPQHFGDGTRLSIL.